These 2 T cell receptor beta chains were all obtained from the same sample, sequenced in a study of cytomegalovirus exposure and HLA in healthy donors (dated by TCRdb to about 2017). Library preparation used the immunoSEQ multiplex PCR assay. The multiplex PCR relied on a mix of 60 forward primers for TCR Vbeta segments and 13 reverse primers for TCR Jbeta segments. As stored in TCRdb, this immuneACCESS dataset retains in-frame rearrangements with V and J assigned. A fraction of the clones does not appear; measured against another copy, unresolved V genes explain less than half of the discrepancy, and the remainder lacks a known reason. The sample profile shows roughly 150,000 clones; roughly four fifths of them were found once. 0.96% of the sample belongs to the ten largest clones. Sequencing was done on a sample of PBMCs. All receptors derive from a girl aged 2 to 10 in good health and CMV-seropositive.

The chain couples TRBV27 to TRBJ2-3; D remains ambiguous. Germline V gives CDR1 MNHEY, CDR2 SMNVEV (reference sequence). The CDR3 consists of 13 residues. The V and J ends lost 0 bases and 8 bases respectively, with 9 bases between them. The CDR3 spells CASSLSIRGTQYF. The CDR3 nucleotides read TGTGCCAGCAGTTTATCGATTCGCGGTACGCAGTATTTT.

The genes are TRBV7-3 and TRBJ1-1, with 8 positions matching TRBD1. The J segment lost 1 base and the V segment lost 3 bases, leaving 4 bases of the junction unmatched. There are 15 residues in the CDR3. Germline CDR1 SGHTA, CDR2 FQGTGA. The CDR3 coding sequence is TGTGCCAGCAGCTTGGAGGGGACAGGGAACACTGAAGCTTTCTTT. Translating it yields CASSLEGTGNTEAFF.